This T cell receptor (beta chain) was recovered during a study of blood T cell repertoires in COVID-19. CDR3 length: 13 amino acids. CDR1 is SGHVS, CDR2 FQNEAQ, per germline. J lost 6 bases, V lost 4 bases, and 5 bases had no gene match. Original analysis: Reference gene primer amplification in the assay estimated nucleated cell counts. Sequencing was performed with immunoSEQ multiplex PCR; in TCRdb, only in-frame clones are kept and a portion is missing. V, J and clone size derive from that table, while D and trimming were established from the DNA sequence. The table includes approximately 200,000 clones, roughly 88% detected once. Symptom resolution, clearance, or two negative PCRs marked donors in Cohort 3 as recovered.

The genes are TRBV7-8 and TRBJ2-7; 8 bases are shared with TRBD2. This clonotype was sampled from a woman in her thirties who had recovered from COVID-19. Sequencing was done on a sample of PBMCs or T cells enriched from blood (not recorded which). The DNA for the CDR3 is TGTGCCAGCAGCTCGGGACTAGTGGGCGAGCAGTACTTC. This encodes CASSSGLVGEQYF.